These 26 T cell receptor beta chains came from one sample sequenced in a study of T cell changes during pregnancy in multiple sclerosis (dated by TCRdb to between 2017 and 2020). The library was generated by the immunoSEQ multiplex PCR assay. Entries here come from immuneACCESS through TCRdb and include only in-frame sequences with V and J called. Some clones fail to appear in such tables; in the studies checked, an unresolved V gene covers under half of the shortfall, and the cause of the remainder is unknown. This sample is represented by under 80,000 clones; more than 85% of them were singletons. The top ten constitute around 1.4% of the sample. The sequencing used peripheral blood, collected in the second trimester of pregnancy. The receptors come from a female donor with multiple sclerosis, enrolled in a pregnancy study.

CDR3 loop: CASSLTGGRGYF. The CDR3 DNA follows: TGTGCCAGCAGCTTGACAGGGGGCCGTGGGTATTTT. J is TRBJ2-3 and V is TRBV7-2; TRBD1 agrees at 10 bases. Germline trimming cut 3 bases from V and 14 bases from J; bases unmatched to any gene: 5. The CDR3 is 12 residues long. Per germline, CDR1 SGHTA and CDR2 FQGNSA.

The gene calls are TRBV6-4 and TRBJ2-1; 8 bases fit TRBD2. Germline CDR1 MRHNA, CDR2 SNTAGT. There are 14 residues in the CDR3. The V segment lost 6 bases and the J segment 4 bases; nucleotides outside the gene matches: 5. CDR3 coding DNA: TGTGCCAGCAGAGCGGGAGCCTTTTACAATGAGCAGTTCTTC. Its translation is CASRAGAFYNEQFF.

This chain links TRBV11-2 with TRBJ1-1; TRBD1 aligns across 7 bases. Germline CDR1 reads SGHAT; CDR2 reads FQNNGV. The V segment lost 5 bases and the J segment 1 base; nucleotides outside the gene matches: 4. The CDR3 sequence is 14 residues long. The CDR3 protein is CASSMGQQNTEAFF. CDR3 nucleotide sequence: TGTGCCAGCAGCATGGGACAGCAGAACACTGAAGCTTTCTTT.

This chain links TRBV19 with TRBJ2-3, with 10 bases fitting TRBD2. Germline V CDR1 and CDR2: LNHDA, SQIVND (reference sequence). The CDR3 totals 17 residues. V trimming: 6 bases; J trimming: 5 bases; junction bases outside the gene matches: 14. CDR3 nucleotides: TGTGCCAGTAGGGAGGGGGGAGCGGGGGGGCGTGGAGATACGCAGTATTTT. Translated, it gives CASREGGAGGRGDTQYF.

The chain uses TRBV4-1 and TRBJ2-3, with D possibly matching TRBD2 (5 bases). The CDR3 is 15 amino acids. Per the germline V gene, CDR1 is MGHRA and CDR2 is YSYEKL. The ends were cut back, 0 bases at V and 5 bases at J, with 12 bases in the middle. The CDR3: CASSQDRGVEDTQYF. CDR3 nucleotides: TGCGCCAGCAGCCAAGATCGGGGAGTGGAAGATACGCAGTATTTT.

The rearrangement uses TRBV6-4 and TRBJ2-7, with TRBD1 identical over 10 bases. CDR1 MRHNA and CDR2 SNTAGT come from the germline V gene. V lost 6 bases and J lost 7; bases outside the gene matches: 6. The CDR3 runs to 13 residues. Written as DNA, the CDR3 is TGTGCCAGCAGCGGGGACAGGGGAGGAGAGCAGTACTTC. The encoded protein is CASSGDRGGEQYF.

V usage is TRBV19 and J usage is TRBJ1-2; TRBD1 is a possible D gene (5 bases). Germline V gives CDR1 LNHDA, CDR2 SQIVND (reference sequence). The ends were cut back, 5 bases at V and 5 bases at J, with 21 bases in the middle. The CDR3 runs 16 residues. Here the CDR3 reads CASSDSGVEVLYGYTF. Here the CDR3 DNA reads TGTGCCAGTAGTGACTCGGGGGTTGAAGTTCTTTATGGCTACACCTTC. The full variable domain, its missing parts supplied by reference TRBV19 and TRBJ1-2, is DGGITQSPKYLFRKEGQNVTLSCEQNLNHDAMYWYRQDPGQGLRLIYYSQIVNDFQKGDIAEGYSVSREKKESFPLTVTSAQKNPTAFYLCASSDSGVEVLYGYTFGSGTRLTVV.

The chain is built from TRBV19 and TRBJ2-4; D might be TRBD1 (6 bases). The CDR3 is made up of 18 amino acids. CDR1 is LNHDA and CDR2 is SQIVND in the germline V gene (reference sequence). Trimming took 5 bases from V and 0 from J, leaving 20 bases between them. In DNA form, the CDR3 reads TGTGCCAGTAGTGCCCGGACCACAGGGAAACTAGCCAAAAACATTCAGTACTTC. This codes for CASSARTTGKLAKNIQYF.

CDR3 sequence: CASGSDREATEAFF. The CDR3 DNA follows: TGTGCCAGCGGCTCGGACAGGGAAGCCACTGAAGCTTTCTTT. This chain connects TRBV6-5 to TRBJ1-1; 8 bases are shared with TRBD1. Germline CDR1 and CDR2: MNHEY and SVGAGI. V lost 8 bases, J lost 4 bases, and 9 bases stayed unmatched. The CDR3 has 14 residues.

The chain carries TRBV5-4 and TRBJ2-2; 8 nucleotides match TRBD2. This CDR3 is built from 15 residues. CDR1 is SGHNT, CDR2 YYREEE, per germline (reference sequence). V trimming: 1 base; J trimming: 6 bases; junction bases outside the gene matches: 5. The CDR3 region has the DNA TGTGCCAGCAGCTTGAACGGGAGGGTACCCGGGGAGCTGTTTTTT. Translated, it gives CASSLNGRVPGELFF.

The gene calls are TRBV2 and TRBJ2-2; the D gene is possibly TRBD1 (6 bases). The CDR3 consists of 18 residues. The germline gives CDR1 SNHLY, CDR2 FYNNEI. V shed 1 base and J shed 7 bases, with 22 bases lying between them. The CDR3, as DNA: TGTGCCAGCAGTGAAGGGGGGCCAAAACTGGCCTGGAGCGGGGAGCTGTTTTTT. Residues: CASSEGGPKLAWSGELFF. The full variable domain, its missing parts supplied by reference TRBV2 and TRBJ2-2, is EPEVTQTPSHQVTQMGQEVILRCVPISNHLYFYWYRQILGQKVEFLVSFYNNEISEKSEIFDDQFSVERPDGSNFTLKIRSTKLEDSAMYFCASSEGGPKLAWSGELFFGEGSRLTVL.

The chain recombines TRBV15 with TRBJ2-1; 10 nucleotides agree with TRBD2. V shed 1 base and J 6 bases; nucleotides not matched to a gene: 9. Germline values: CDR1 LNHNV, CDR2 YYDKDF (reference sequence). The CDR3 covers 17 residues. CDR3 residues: CATSRVRAGGPGNEQFF. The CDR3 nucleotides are TGTGCCACCAGCAGAGTGCGAGCGGGAGGGCCGGGCAATGAGCAGTTCTTC.

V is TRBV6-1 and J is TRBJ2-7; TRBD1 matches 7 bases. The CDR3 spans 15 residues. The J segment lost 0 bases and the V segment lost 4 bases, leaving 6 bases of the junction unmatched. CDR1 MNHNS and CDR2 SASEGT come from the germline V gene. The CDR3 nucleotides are TGTGCCAGCAGTGCCGGGACAGATAACTCCTACGAGCAGTACTTC. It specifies CASSAGTDNSYEQYF.

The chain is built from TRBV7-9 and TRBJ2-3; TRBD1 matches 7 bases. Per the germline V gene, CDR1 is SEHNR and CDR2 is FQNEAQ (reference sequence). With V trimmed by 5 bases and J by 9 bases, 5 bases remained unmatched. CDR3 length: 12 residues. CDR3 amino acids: CASSTKGGTQYF. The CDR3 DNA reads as TGTGCCAGCAGCACAAAAGGGGGCACGCAGTATTTT.

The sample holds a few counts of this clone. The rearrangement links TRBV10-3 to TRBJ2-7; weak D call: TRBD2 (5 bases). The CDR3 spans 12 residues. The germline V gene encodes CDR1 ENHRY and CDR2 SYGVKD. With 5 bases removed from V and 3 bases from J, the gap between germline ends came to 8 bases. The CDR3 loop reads CAISRTRYEQYF. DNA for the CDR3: TGTGCCATCAGTAGGACTCGCTACGAGCAGTACTTC.

The CDR3 region has the DNA TGTGCCAGCAGTCCCGGAGATACGCAGTATTTT. Protein sequence: CASSPGDTQYF. The gene calls are TRBV2 and TRBJ2-3; D not certain. The CDR3 has 11 amino acids. Germline V lookup: CDR1 SNHLY, CDR2 FYNNEI. V was cut by 5 bases and J by 5 bases, with 5 bases left in between.

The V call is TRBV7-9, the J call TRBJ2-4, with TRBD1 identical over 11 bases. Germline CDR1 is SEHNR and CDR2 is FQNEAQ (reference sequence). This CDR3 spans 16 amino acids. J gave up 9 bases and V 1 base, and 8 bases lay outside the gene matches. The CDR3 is CASSLGHGTGGAIQYF. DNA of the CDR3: TGTGCCAGCAGCTTAGGTCATGGGACAGGGGGAGCCATTCAGTACTTC.

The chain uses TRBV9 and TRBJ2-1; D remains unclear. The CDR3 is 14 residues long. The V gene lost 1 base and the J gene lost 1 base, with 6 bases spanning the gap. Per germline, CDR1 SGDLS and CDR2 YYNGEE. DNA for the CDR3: TGTGCCAGCAGCGTAATGTCTTCCTACAATGAGCAGTTCTTC. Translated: CASSVMSSYNEQFF.

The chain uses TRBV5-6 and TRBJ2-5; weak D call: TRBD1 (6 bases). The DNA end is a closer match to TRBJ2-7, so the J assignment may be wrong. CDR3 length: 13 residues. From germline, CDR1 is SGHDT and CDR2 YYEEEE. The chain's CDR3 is CASSPGAGDEQYF. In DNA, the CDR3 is TGTGCCAGCAGCCCCGGGGCAGGGGACGAGCAGTACTTC.

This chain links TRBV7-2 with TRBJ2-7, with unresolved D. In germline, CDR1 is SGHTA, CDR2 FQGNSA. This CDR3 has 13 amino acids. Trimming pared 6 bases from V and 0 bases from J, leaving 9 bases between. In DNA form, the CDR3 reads TGTGCCAGCAGAGGAGCCGACTCCTACGAGCAGTACTTC. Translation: CASRGADSYEQYF.

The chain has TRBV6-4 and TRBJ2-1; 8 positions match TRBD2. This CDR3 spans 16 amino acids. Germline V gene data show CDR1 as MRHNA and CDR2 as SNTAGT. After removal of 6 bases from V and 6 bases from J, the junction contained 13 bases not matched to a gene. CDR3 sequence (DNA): TGTGCCAGCAGAAGGGAGCCGGGACTAGTATCCAATGAGCAGTTCTTC. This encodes CASRREPGLVSNEQFF.

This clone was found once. CDR3 sequence (DNA): TGTGCCAGCAGCTTTCGGGTCGGCGTTAATGAGCAGTTCTTC. Protein: CASSFRVGVNEQFF. V is TRBV11-2 and J is TRBJ2-1; no reliable D call. V was cut by 3 bases and J by 7 bases, with 13 bases left in between. The germline V gene has CDR1 SGHAT and CDR2 FQNNGV. The length of the CDR3 is 14 residues.

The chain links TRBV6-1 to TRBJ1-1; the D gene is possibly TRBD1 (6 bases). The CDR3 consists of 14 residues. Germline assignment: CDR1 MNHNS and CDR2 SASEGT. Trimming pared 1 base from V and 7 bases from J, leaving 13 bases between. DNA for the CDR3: TGTGCCAGCAGTGAAGGGCAGGGGTACGGTGAAGCTTTCTTT. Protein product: CASSEGQGYGEAFF.

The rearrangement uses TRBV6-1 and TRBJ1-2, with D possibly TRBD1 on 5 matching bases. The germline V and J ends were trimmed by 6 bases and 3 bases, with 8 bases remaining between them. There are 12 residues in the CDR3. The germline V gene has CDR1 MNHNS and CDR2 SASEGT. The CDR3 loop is CASSQGDYGYTF. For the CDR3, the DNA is TGTGCCAGCAGCCAGGGCGACTATGGCTACACCTTC.

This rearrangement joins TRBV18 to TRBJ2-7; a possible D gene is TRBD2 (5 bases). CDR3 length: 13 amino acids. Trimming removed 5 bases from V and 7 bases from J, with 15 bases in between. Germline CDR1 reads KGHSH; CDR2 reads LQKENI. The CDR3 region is CASSGSLEGEQYF. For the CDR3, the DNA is TGTGCCAGCTCAGGATCGTTAGAGGGTGAGCAGTACTTC.

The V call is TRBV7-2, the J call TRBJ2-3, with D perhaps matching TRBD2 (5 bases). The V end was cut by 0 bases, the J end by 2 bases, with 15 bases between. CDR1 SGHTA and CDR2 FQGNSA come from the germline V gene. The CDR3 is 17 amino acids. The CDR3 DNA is TGTGCCAGCAGCTTAGCGCCAGCGGTCGGATTCACAGATACGCAGTATTTT. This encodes CASSLAPAVGFTDTQYF.